This T cell receptor (beta chain) was recovered during a study of metastatic and nonmetastatic thyroid tumors. Study details: A comparison of repertoires was made across blood and tumor or nodule tissue from malignant and benign thyroid patients.

With MiXCR, TCRdb reprocessed the PCR reads. The sample includes tens of thousands of clones, around 4% of them seen just once. Trimming pared 8 bases from V and 3 bases from J, leaving 26 bases between. This CDR3 is 18 amino acids long. CDR1 and CDR2 from the germline V gene are MDHEN and SYDVKM. Among the patients, none had received any treatment before thyroid surgery. The chain joins TRBV28 to TRBJ1-5; the D is unclear. This TCR was recovered from a female donor with papillary thyroid cancer or a benign thyroid nodule (not recorded which). Some clones in this sample may be carry-over from other donors' samples. The specimen was blood. The CDR3 region has the DNA TGTGCCAGCGGGCCTCTAGTGGTTGTTAGGGTTATCAATCAGCCCCAGCATTTT. This codes for CASGPLVVVRVINQPQHF.